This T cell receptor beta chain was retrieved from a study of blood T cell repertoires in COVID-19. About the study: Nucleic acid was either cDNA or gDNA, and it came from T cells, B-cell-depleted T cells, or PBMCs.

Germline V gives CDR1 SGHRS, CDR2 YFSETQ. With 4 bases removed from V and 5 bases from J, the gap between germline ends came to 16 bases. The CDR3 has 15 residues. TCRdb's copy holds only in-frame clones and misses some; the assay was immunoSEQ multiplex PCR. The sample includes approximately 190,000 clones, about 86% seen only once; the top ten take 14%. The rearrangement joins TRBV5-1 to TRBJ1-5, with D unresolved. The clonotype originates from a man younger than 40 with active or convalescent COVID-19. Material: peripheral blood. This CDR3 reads CASSPEGSKDQPQHF. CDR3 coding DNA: TGCGCCAGCAGCCCGGAGGGCAGTAAGGATCAGCCCCAGCATTTT.